This T cell receptor beta chain was captured in a study of blood T cell repertoires in COVID-19. The overall study: Spain, Italy and the United States supplied samples that represented acute and convalescent COVID-19. PBMCs, B-cell-depleted T cells, or T cells were the source of the cDNA or gDNA that made up the material.

CDR1 SNHLY and CDR2 FYNNEI come from the germline V gene. This CDR3 region has 14 residues. V lost 11 bases to trimming and J lost 1 base, with 17 bases between them. Original processing notes: Nucleated cell number was recorded as an estimate derived from reference gene primer amplification. Profiled with immunoSEQ multiplex PCR; TCRdb holds only in-frame clones, not every one. V, J and clone size were drawn from that table, and D and trimming were deduced from the DNA. The repertoire holds around 200,000 clones, with about 83% as singletons. Sequences were obtained from peripheral blood. The V and J genes are TRBV2 and TRBJ1-1, with D possibly being TRBD1 (5 bases). The sequence came from a man in his fifties or sixties with active or convalescent COVID-19. As DNA, the CDR3 is TGTGCCGGGTGGAGGGGAGGGGAGAACACTGAAGCTTTCTTT. Translating it yields CAGWRGGENTEAFF.